This entry lists 8 T cell receptor beta chains sequenced from one sample in a study of T cells in Graves' hyperthyroidism and ophthalmopathy. RNA transcripts gave rise to amplified TCR beta CDR3 regions. The study used the HTBI primer set for a first-round RT-PCR of the TCR CDR3. TCRdb fed the multiplex PCR reads into MiXCR, producing one record per CDR3 protein. The sample lists around 580,000 distinct CDR3 sequences, roughly 50% occurring once. Specimen: peripheral blood or thyroid tissue (not recorded which). These TCRs come from a young woman with Graves' hyperthyroidism.

In this sample, this clonotype turned up many times. The V call is TRBV5-1, the J call TRBJ2-7; 12 positions agree with TRBD2. This CDR3 comprises 16 residues. Trimming at V came to 2 bases and at J to 0 bases, leaving 3 bases not matched to a gene. Germline V gene data show CDR1 as SGHRS and CDR2 as YFSETQ. DNA of the CDR3: TGCGCCAGCAGCTTCCTGACTAGCGGGAGCTCCTACGAGCAGTACTTC. This codes for CASSFLTSGSSYEQYF.

This clonotype appeared a few times. At one end the junction does not follow the germline gene, possibly because of a read error. V gene TRBV14 combines with J gene TRBJ2-7; TRBD1 might be the D (6 bases). The CDR3 runs to 12 residues. The germline gives CDR1 SGHDN, CDR2 FVKESK. The DNA of the CDR3 is TGTGCAAGCAGGGACAAGGCTTACGAGCAGTACTTC. Translation gives CASRDKAYEQYF.

This clonotype was seen at least ten times. CDR3 residues: CASSPTGFAGELFF. The CDR3 DNA is TGTGCCAGCAGCCCTACAGGGTTCGCCGGGGAGCTGTTTTTT. This chain uses TRBV2 with TRBJ2-2; possible D gene TRBD1, 6 bases. This CDR3 region has 14 residues. CDR1 and CDR2 (germline): SNHLY, FYNNEI. Trimming cost V 6 bases and J 6 bases, with 14 bases left between them.

V usage is TRBV24-1 and J usage is TRBJ2-3; D possibly corresponds to TRBD2 (6 bases). V lost 1 base and J lost 1, with 14 bases in between. Germline loops: CDR1 KGHDR, CDR2 SFDVKD. The CDR3 length is 17 residues. The CDR3 spells CATSDFLGTSGTDTQYF. CDR3 nucleotides: TGTGCCACCAGTGATTTCCTCGGGACTTCTGGCACAGATACGCAGTATTTT.

This clonotype has a handful of counts. The chain links TRBV5-1 to TRBJ1-4; 10 bases line up with TRBD1. The CDR3 extends over 14 amino acids. Unmatched junction bases numbered 4, after V lost 4 bases and J lost 7 bases. Per germline, CDR1 SGHRS and CDR2 YFSETQ. The CDR3 coding sequence is TGCGCCAGCAGCCCGGGACAGGGGACTGAAAAACTGTTTTTT. As protein: CASSPGQGTEKLFF.

This clonotype occurred many times. The rearrangement uses TRBV12-3 or TRBV12-4 and TRBJ1-2; no firm D call. CDR3 length equals 14 residues. V gave up 3 bases and J gave up 3 bases, with 11 bases separating them. The CDR3 DNA reads as TGTGCCAGCAGTTTTCTTCAGACGTACTATGGCTACACCTTC. Its protein product is CASSFLQTYYGYTF.

This clonotype has a count of ten or more. J is TRBJ1-2 and V is TRBV3-1, with 10 bases lining up with TRBD1. CDR3 length: 11 residues. Germline V gene sequence: CDR1 LGHDT, CDR2 YNNKEL (reference sequence). The trim removed 10 bases at V and 8 bases at J, leaving 4 bases unmatched. The CDR3 reads CATGTGDGYTF. In DNA form, the CDR3 reads TGTGCCACCGGGACAGGGGACGGCTACACCTTC.

This clonotype occurred a few times. The conserved closing phenylalanine or tryptophan is absent in this CDR3, likely reflecting a read error. It is unclear where the CDR3 begins or ends on the DNA, so no DNA is shown, and the CDR3 is as TCRdb lists it. The chain has TRBV10-3 and TRBJ1-6. The CDR3 totals 8 residues, both ends included. Germline loops: CDR1 ENHRY, CDR2 SYGVKD. The CDR3 sequence: CAISDSAS.